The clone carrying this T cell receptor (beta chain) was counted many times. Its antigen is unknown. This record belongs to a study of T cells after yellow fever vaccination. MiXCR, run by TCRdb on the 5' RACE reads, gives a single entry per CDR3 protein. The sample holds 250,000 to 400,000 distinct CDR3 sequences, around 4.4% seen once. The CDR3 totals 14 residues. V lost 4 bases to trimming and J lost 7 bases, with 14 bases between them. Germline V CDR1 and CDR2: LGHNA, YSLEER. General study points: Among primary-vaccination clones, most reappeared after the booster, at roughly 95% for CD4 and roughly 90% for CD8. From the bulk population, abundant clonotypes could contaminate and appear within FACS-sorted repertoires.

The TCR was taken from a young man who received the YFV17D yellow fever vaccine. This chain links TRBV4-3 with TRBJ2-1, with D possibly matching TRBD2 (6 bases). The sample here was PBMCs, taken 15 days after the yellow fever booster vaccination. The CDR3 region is CASSPRGIHNEQFF. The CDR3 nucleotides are TGCGCCAGCAGCCCTCGGGGGATACATAATGAGCAGTTCTTC.